This T cell receptor beta chain was recovered during a study of patients and donors after allogeneic stem cell transplantation (dated by TCRdb to the early 2020s). Germline trimming amounts to 7 bases on V and 3 bases on J, with 7 as the count of junction bases outside the gene matches. The germline V gene sets CDR1 to SNHLY and CDR2 to FYNNEI. Counted from cysteine to phenylalanine, this CDR3 has 15 amino acids. Just CDR3 DNA is preserved here, 45 bases in frame from base 1. Libraries came from RT-PCR. Sequencing took place on a NextSeq 550. Clones were called with MiXCR by TCRdb after fastp trimmed the public reads at Q25, and only in-frame beta chains were retained. CDR3 protein duplicates are merged, each entry listing the most common genes and DNA. The table for this sample lists 900,000 to 1,000,000 distinct CDR3 sequences; more than 15% of them were counted only once. The ten largest make up 5% to 6.5% of the sample.

This clonotype was counted between two and nine times. The antigen it binds to is not known. It has no much larger one-base neighbor in the sample; base qualities were not kept. The chain is encoded by TRBV2 joined to TRBJ2-2, with 8 bases in between that match TRBD2. This clonotype originated in a human donor who was either an allogeneic HSCT recipient or a stem cell or donor lymphocyte infusion donor (not recorded which). It is not recorded whose cells these are; they may come from a transplant donor. Sequenced material: blood, either unsorted or a sorted T cell fraction (not recorded which). The CDR3 protein is CASTPTSEDTGELFF. The sequenced DNA is TGTGCCAGCACCCCGACTAGCGAGGACACCGGGGAGCTGTTTTTT.